This T cell receptor beta chain was retrieved from a study of T-cell reconstitution after alpha-beta-depleted transplantation in children. This clonotype was observed many times. Researchers prepared the TCRbeta library using unique molecular identifiers, the study reports. TCRdb fed the PCR reads into MiXCR, producing one record per CDR3 protein. The table has hundreds of thousands of distinct CDR3 sequences, roughly 17% seen once. This CDR3 spans 14 amino acids. The V gene lost 6 bases and the J gene lost 2 bases, with 10 bases spanning the gap. Germline values: CDR1 MNHNS, CDR2 SASEGT. The clonotype was recovered from a human donor who donated a stem cell graft to a child with acute myeloid leukemia. This chain joins TRBV6-1 and TRBJ2-2; D might be TRBD2 (5 bases). Source: PBMCs from the stem cell graft donor, taken from the stem cell graft. CDR3 sequence: CASRAGINTGELFF. The DNA for the CDR3 is TGTGCCAGCAGAGCCGGGATCAACACCGGGGAGCTGTTTTTT.